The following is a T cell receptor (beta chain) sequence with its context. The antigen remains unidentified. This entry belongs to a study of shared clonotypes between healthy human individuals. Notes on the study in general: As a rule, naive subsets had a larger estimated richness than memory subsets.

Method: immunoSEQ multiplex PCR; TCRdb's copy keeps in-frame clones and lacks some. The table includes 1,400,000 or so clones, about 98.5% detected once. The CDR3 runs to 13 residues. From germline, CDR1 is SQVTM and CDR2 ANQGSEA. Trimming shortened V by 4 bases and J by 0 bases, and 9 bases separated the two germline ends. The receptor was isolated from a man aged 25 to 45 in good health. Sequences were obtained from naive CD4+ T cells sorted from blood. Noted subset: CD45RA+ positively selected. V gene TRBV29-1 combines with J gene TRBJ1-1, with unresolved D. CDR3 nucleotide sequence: TGCAGCGTTGTCAAAGTAATGAACACTGAAGCTTTCTTT. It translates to CSVVKVMNTEAFF.